The sequence of this TCR beta chain was determined in a study of blood T cell repertoires in COVID-19. J was trimmed by 6 bases and V by 5 bases; bases with no gene match: 6. Per germline, CDR1 MNHEY and CDR2 SMNVEV (reference sequence). The CDR3 consists of 14 residues. TCRdb's table, derived via immunoSEQ multiplex PCR, lists solely in-frame clones and lacks some. The sample records some 64,000 clones, about three quarters being singletons. The source is a human donor in a cohort sampled during active COVID-19. The gene calls are TRBV27 and TRBJ1-2, with 10 bases identical to TRBD1. Sequencing input: peripheral blood. The CDR3: CASSTRTGGNGYTF. DNA of the CDR3: TGTGCCAGCAGTACCCGGACAGGGGGAAATGGCTACACCTTC.